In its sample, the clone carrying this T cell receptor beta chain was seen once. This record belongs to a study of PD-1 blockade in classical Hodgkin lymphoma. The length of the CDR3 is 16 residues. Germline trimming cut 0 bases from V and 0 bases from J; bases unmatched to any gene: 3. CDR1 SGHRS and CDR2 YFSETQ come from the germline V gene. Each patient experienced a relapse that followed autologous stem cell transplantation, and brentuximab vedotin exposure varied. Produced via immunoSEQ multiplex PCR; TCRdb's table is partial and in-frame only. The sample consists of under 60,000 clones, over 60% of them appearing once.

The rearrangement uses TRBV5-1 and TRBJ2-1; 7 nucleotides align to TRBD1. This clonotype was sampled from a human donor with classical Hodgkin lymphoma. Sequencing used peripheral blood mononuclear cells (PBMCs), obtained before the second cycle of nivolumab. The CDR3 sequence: CASSLETGSSYNEQFF. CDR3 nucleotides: TGCGCCAGCAGCTTGGAGACAGGGAGCTCCTACAATGAGCAGTTCTTC.